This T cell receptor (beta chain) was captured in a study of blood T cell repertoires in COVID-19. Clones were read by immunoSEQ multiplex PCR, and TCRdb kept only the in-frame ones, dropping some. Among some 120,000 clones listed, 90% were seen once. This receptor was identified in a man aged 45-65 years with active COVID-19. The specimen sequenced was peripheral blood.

In nucleotides, the CDR3 is TGTGCCAGTAGTATAATGTCCGGGACTGGGAACACCGGGGAGCTGTTTTTT. It specifies CASSIMSGTGNTGELFF. The V and J genes are TRBV19 and TRBJ2-2, with a possible D match to TRBD2 (6 bases). Looked up from germline, CDR1 is LNHDA and CDR2 is SQIVND (reference sequence). Deletions cut 2 bases from V and 1 base from J, with 14 bases between. CDR3 length: 17 residues.